This entry concerns a single TCR beta chain. The CDR3 runs to 16 residues. Trimming took 1 base from V and 0 from J; bases not matched to a gene: 5. Germline CDR1 GTSNPN, CDR2 SVGIG (reference sequence). This entry comes from a study of cytomegalovirus exposure and HLA in healthy donors. The PCR employed 60 Vbeta primers together with 13 Jbeta primers. Data came from immunoSEQ multiplex PCR; TCRdb stores just in-frame clones and leaves some out. Altogether approximately 58,000 clones are present, roughly 84% being singletons, with the ten largest covering roughly 4.5%. This chain joins TRBV30 and TRBJ2-5, with 10 bases lining up with TRBD1. Material: PBMCs. The TCR sequence derives from a man aged 30 to 45 in good health and CMV-seronegative. This CDR3 is CAWSARDRGYQETQYF. The CDR3 coding sequence is TGTGCCTGGAGTGCCCGGGACAGGGGATACCAAGAGACCCAGTACTTC.